The clone carrying this T cell receptor (beta chain) was counted at least ten times. Antigen specificity is unknown. The CDR3 spans 17 residues. Trimming shortened V by 3 bases and J by 0 bases, and 18 bases separated the two germline ends. Germline values: CDR1 SGHTA, CDR2 FQGNSA. The data originate from a study of T cells after yellow fever vaccination. General study results and limits: The booster saw the reappearance of most primary-vaccination clones (about 95% CD4, less than 90% CD8). Contamination of FACS-sorted repertoires by abundant clonotypes from the bulk population could occur.

TCRdb redid the calling of the 5' RACE reads with MiXCR, one entry per CDR3 protein. The sample includes 110,000 or so distinct CDR3 sequences, roughly 7.2% of them seen just once. This material consisted of CD4+ T cells sorted from PBMCs, taken roughly 46 days after the first yellow fever vaccination. V is TRBV7-2 and J is TRBJ2-7; D ambiguous. This TCR was recovered from a man aged 18 to 29 who received the YFV17D yellow fever vaccine. The CDR3 nucleotides read TGTGCCAGCAGCTTTAGTGGCGGAATTCGGAGCTCCTACGAGCAGTACTTC. It encodes CASSFSGGIRSSYEQYF.